Following are 23 T cell receptor beta chains from one sample sequenced in a study of spatial heterogeneity in lung cancer (dated by TCRdb to between 2018 and 2020). The protocol used for the library was 5' RACE. For sequencing, a NextSeq 500 was employed. In TCRdb, the public reads were trimmed at Q25 with fastp and aligned with MiXCR, with productive beta chains retained. Each entry merges the rows of one CDR3 protein and shows their most common DNA and genes. The sample data list about 38,000 distinct CDR3 sequences, and 5.2% of these were observed just once. More than 20% of the sample is taken by the ten largest. This specimen's time point label, interpreted: sample taken at primary tumor resection. For TCR sequencing, whole RNA was extracted from tumor and nontumor lung tissue, or from cryopreserved PBMC samples, and no cell sorting was done. The source was PBMCs, collected at surgery. Receptor source: a female donor with early-stage non-small cell lung cancer.

With regard to this clonotype: This clone may be a read error of a much larger clone one base away. The rearrangement uses TRBV6-1 and TRBJ2-7, with 9 bases fitting TRBD1. Germline V gives CDR1 MNHNS, CDR2 SASEGT. This CDR3 contains 14 residues. CDR3 in amino acids: CAGSEWTGAYEQYF. DNA of the CDR3: TGTGCCGGCAGTGAATGGACAGGGGCCTACGAGCAGTACTTC.

By share, this clonotype ranks as medium-sized. V gene TRBV7-6 combines with J gene TRBJ2-7; D is undetermined. The germline CDR1 and CDR2 sequences are SGHVS and FNYEAQ. The length of the CDR3 is 13 residues. V lost 2 bases and J lost 4, with 9 bases in between. CDR3 protein: CASSLSNSYEQYF. DNA for the CDR3: TGTGCCAGCAGCTTAAGTAATAGTTACGAGCAGTACTTC.

This clonotype was picked up many times. The chain combines TRBV20-1 with TRBJ2-7; 11 positions match TRBD2. V lost 3 bases, J lost 6 bases, and 7 bases stayed unmatched. The CDR3 is 14 amino acids. Germline V CDR1 and CDR2: DFQATT, SNEGSKA (reference sequence). CDR3 residues: CSASILAGVSEQYF. The CDR3, as DNA: TGCAGTGCTAGTATACTAGCGGGGGTATCCGAGCAGTACTTC.

This clonotype was observed at least ten times. V is TRBV7-6 and J is TRBJ1-1; D unclear. CDR1 is SGHVS and CDR2 is FNYEAQ in the germline V gene. This CDR3 region has 14 residues. V lost 1 base, J lost 4 bases, and 10 bases lay in between. CDR3 loop: CASSLEWVGTEAFF. In DNA, the CDR3 is TGTGCCAGCAGCTTAGAATGGGTTGGCACTGAAGCTTTCTTT.

In its sample, this clonotype was seen a few times. The chain couples TRBV6-5 to TRBJ2-1; the D gene is possibly TRBD1 (6 bases). CDR1 is MNHEY, CDR2 SVGAGI, per germline. V was pared by 4 bases and J by 4 bases, with 14 bases between. This CDR3 contains 15 residues. The CDR3 spells CASSSDRFLYNEQFF. DNA of the CDR3: TGTGCCAGCAGTTCCGACAGGTTCCTATACAATGAGCAGTTCTTC.

This clonotype was counted a few times. This chain joins TRBV2 and TRBJ2-5; D is possibly TRBD2 (6 bases). V shed 0 bases and J shed 2 bases, with 7 bases lying between them. Germline V gene lookup returns CDR1 SNHLY and CDR2 FYNNEI. The CDR3 length is 14 residues. The CDR3 DNA reads as TGTGCCAGCAGTGAAGCTGGGGGGCAAGAGACCCAGTACTTC. It translates to CASSEAGGQETQYF.

A few counts support this clonotype. The rearrangement uses TRBV6-5 and TRBJ2-5, with TRBD1 identical over 10 bases. The V gene's germline CDR1 is MNHEY and CDR2 SVGAGI. CDR3 length: 14 residues. V shed 6 bases, J shed 3 bases, and the junction held 4 bases outside the gene matches. The CDR3 nucleotides are TGTGCCAGCAGCCGAGGGACAGGGGAAGAGACCCAGTACTTC. It codes for CASSRGTGEETQYF.

This clonotype was counted ten times or more. The rearrangement joins TRBV5-5 to TRBJ1-2; weak D call: TRBD1 (5 bases). Germline V lookup: CDR1 SGHKS, CDR2 YYEKEE (reference sequence). The ends were cut back, 0 bases at V and 4 bases at J, with 7 bases in the middle. The CDR3 has 13 amino acids. The CDR3 sequence is CASSLGQLYGYTF. CDR3 bases: TGTGCCAGCAGCTTGGGACAGCTCTATGGCTACACCTTC.

This clonotype was seen many times. The V gene is TRBV5-5, the J gene TRBJ2-4, with D tentatively TRBD1 (5 bases). Germline assignment: CDR1 SGHKS and CDR2 YYEKEE (reference sequence). This CDR3 region has 16 residues. V was clipped by 1 base and J by 0 bases, with 11 bases between them. As DNA, the CDR3 is TGTGCCAGCAGCTTGTCGGCAGGGCTAGCCAAAAACATTCAGTACTTC. Protein: CASSLSAGLAKNIQYF.

At least ten counts were recorded for this clonotype. The genes are TRBV7-8 and TRBJ2-1; D unresolved. Germline V gene data show CDR1 as SGHVS and CDR2 as FQNEAQ. The CDR3 loop spans 14 amino acids. V was cut by 5 bases and J by 5 bases, with 13 bases left in between. In nucleotides, the CDR3 is TGTGCCAGCAGCCCACAGTCGCTCGACAATGAGCAGTTCTTC. This translates into CASSPQSLDNEQFF.

CDR3 region: CASSLSPRETQYF. The CDR3 DNA is TGTGCCAGCAGCTTATCTCCCCGGGAGACCCAGTACTTC. The V gene is TRBV7-2, the J gene TRBJ2-5; no clear D. In germline, CDR1 is SGHTA, CDR2 FQGNSA. Trimming removed 2 bases from V and 5 bases from J, with 9 bases in between. The CDR3 runs 13 residues.

This clonotype was observed at least ten times. The CDR3 nucleotides read TGTGCCAGCAGCCTCCGGGGCACGAGTACGCAGTATTTT. Amino acid sequence: CASSLRGTSTQYF. The V gene is TRBV4-2, the J gene TRBJ2-3; D is possibly TRBD1 or TRBD2 (5 bases each). Germline CDR1 LGHNA, CDR2 YNFKEQ. The V gene lost 4 bases and the J gene lost 8 bases, with 13 bases spanning the gap. The length of the CDR3 is 13 residues.

J is TRBJ2-7 and V is TRBV5-6, with 8 bases aligning to TRBD1. This CDR3 has 18 residues. CDR1 and CDR2 from the germline V gene are SGHDT and YYEEEE. After removal of 4 bases from V and 2 bases from J, the junction contained 17 bases not matched to a gene. CDR3 bases: TGTGCCAGCAGCCCTGTCGACCCGAATCAGGGGGCCCCCTACGAGCAGTACTTC. It codes for CASSPVDPNQGAPYEQYF.

V usage is TRBV20-1 and J usage is TRBJ2-3; no reliable D call. The length of the CDR3 is 15 residues. V lost 2 bases and J 0 bases, leaving 12 bases between the germline ends. CDR1 is DFQATT and CDR2 is SNEGSKA in the germline V gene (reference sequence). CDR3 in DNA: TGCAGTGCTAGAAAGGGCGGTACTAGCACAGATACGCAGTATTTT. Translating gives CSARKGGTSTDTQYF.

This clonotype was found many times. The chain is built from TRBV20-1 and TRBJ2-6, with D maybe TRBD2 (6 bases). Germline-derived CDR1 and CDR2 are DFQATT and SNEGSKA (reference sequence). Trimming cost V 1 base and J 0 bases, with 7 bases left between them. The CDR3 runs 15 residues. The CDR3 here is CSARVGGSGANVLTF. CDR3 nucleotides: TGCAGTGCTAGAGTGGGGGGCTCTGGGGCCAACGTCCTGACTTTC.

This clonotype was found a few times. The chain uses TRBV18 and TRBJ2-1, with D possibly called TRBD1 or TRBD2 (6 bases each). The CDR3 sequence is 15 residues long. Germline loops: CDR1 KGHSH, CDR2 LQKENI. V was trimmed by 0 bases and J by 7 bases, leaving 13 bases between them. Here the CDR3 DNA reads TGTGCCAGCTCACCACCTGGCAGGGGAGGAAATGAGCAGTTCTTC. Protein: CASSPPGRGGNEQFF.

Ten or more counts support this clonotype. This sequence joins TRBV4-1 and TRBJ2-7, with 10 bases matching TRBD1. The J segment lost 6 bases and the V segment lost 4 bases, leaving 6 bases of the junction unmatched. CDR3 length: 14 amino acids. Germline CDR1 is MGHRA and CDR2 is YSYEKL. The CDR3 region is CASSRPGTGVEQYF. In DNA form, the CDR3 reads TGCGCCAGCAGCCGACCCGGGACAGGGGTCGAGCAGTACTTC.

This clonotype was observed a few times. The chain employs TRBV7-9 and TRBJ1-5; perhaps TRBD1 as D (5 bases). With 4 bases removed from V and 6 bases from J, the gap between germline ends came to 19 bases. The length of the CDR3 is 16 residues. The V gene's germline CDR1 is SEHNR and CDR2 FQNEAQ (reference sequence). The CDR3 region has the DNA TGTGCCAGCAGCTACTCCGGGACCCAAGGGACTCAGCCCCAGCATTTT. It yields the protein CASSYSGTQGTQPQHF.

This clonotype occurred many times. The chain links TRBV20-1 to TRBJ2-3; 7 bases agree with TRBD2. J was trimmed by 2 bases and V by 6 bases; bases with no gene match: 8. Germline V gene lookup returns CDR1 DFQATT and CDR2 SNEGSKA (reference sequence). The CDR3 sequence is 14 residues long. This CDR3 reads CSADFLADTDTQYF. As DNA, the CDR3 is TGCAGTGCCGACTTCCTAGCGGACACAGATACGCAGTATTTT.

This chain links TRBV9 with TRBJ2-1, with D maybe TRBD2 (7 bases). V gave up 4 bases and J gave up 3 bases, with 14 bases separating them. The CDR3 runs to 15 residues. CDR1 is SGDLS and CDR2 is YYNGEE in the germline V gene. The CDR3 spells CASSSRGAGYNEQFF. The CDR3 DNA follows: TGTGCCAGCAGCTCCCGGGGGGCGGGCTACAATGAGCAGTTCTTC.

This clonotype was seen only a few times. This rearrangement joins TRBV5-4 to TRBJ1-5; D gene uncertain. Germline lookup yields CDR1 SGHNT and CDR2 YYREEE (reference sequence). V lost 0 bases and J lost 7, with 5 bases in between. This CDR3 region has 12 residues. The CDR3, as DNA: TGTGCCAGCAGCTTGGACTCGCAGCCCCAGCATTTT. This gives the protein CASSLDSQPQHF.

This clonotype is termed medium-sized. The chain recombines TRBV4-2 with TRBJ2-5, with 10 bases identical to TRBD2. Germline V CDR1 and CDR2: LGHNA, YNFKEQ. This CDR3 has 17 amino acids. Losses at the gene ends were 1 base for V and 5 bases for J; bases not matched to a gene: 10. The CDR3 sequence: CASSQAQRGGEGETQYF. CDR3 nucleotides: TGTGCCAGCAGCCAAGCACAGCGGGGGGGCGAAGGTGAGACCCAGTACTTC.

This clonotype was seen ten or more times. The chain is built from TRBV3-1 and TRBJ2-7; D is unclear. Trimming removed 1 base from V and 2 bases from J, with 12 bases in between. Germline CDR1 is LGHDT and CDR2 is YNNKEL (reference sequence). This CDR3 is 15 amino acids long. CDR3 coding DNA: TGTGCCAGCAGCCAAGGGTTCTTTGGCACCTACGAGCAGTACTTC. As protein: CASSQGFFGTYEQYF.